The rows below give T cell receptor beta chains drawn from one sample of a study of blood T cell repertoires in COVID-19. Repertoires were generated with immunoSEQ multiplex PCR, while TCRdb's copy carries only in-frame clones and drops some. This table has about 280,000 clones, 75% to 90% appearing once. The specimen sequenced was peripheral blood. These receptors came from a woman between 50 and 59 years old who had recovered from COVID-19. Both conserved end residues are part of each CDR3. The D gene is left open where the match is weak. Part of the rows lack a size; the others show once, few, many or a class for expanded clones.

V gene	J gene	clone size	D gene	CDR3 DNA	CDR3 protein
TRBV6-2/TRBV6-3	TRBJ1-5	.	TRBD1	TGTGCCAGCAGTTTCGGGACAGGGCGCAATCAGCCCCAGCATTTT	CASSFGTGRNQPQHF
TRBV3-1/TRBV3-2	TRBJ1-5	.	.	TGTGCCAGCAGCCATTCGAGAGACAATCAGCCCCAGCATTTT	CASSHSRDNQPQHF
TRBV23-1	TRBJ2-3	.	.	TGCGCCAGCGGACGGGGGAGCAACAGCACAGATACGCAGTATTTT	CASGRGSNSTDTQYF
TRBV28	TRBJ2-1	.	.	TGTGCCAGCAGTAAGACAGGTAACGAGCAGTTCTTC	CASSKTGNEQFF
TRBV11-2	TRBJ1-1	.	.	TGTGCCAGCAGCTTGGGCAGGGCCACTGAAGCTTTCTTT	CASSLGRATEAFF
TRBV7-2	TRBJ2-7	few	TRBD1	TGTGCCAGCAGCTCACAGGGGGCGCAGTACGAGCAGTACTTC	CASSSQGAQYEQYF
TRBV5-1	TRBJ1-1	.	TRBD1	TGCGCCAGCAGTAATACAGGGGGATTGGAAGCTTTCTTT	CASSNTGGLEAFF
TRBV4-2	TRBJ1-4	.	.	TGTGCCAGCAGCCAAGATTCAGCGACTAATGAAAAACTGTTTTTT	CASSQDSATNEKLFF
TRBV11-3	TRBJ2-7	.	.	TGTGCCAGCAGCTTAGGAGCCGGGTCTCGGCAGTACTTC	CASSLGAGSRQYF
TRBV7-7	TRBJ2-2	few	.	TGTGCTAGCAGCTTAGCGGCTTCATCCGGGGAGCTGTTTTTT	CASSLAASSGELFF
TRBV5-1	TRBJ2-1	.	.	TGCGCCAGCAGCAAAGCCGGGACTTCTCTCTCCTACAATGAGCAGTTCTTC	CASSKAGTSLSYNEQFF
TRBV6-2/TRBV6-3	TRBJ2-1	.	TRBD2	TGTGCCAGCAGTTACATATTAGCGGGAGTGGAGCAGTTCTTC	CASSYILAGVEQFF
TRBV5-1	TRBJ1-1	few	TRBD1	TGCGCCAGCAGCTATCACAGGGGGCTCGAAGCTTTCTTT	CASSYHRGLEAFF
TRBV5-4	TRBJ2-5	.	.	TGTGCCAGCAGCTTGAGGGGCCGGGTGACCCAGTACTTC	CASSLRGRVTQYF
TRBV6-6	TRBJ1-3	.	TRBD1	TGTGCCAGCAGTTCGTTGACAGGGGACGGAAACACCATATATTTT	CASSSLTGDGNTIYF
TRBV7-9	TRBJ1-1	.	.	TGTGCCAGCAGCTTAGATGGCCAGAACACTGAAGCTTTCTTT	CASSLDGQNTEAFF
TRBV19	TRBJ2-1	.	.	TGTGCCAGTAGTATGAGGCAGGGGAGCAGCAATGAGCAGTTCTTC	CASSMRQGSSNEQFF
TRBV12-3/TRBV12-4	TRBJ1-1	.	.	TGTGCCAGCAGTTGGGGGGGCACTGAAGCTTTCTTT	CASSWGGTEAFF
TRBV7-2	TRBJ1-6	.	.	TGTGCCAGCAGCCCGCGGGGATGGGGAGGCGAGGATTCACCCCTCCACTTT	CASSPRGWGGEDSPLHF
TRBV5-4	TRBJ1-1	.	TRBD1	TGTGCCAGCAGCGAGGCGAGGTTCAGGGGGCTTAGCACTGAAGCTTTCTTT	CASSEARFRGLSTEAFF
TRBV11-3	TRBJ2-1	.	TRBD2	TGTGCCAGCAGCTTAGCGGGAGGGGACAATGAGCAGTTCTTC	CASSLAGGDNEQFF
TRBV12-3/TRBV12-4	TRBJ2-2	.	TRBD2	TGTGCCAGCACTAGCGGAGCGGGCGGGGAGCTGTTTTTT	CASTSGAGGELFF
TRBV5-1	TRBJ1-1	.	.	TGCGCCAGCAGATCGGCAGGGAACACTGAAGCTTTCTTT	CASRSAGNTEAFF
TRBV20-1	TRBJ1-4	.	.	TGCAGTGCTAGTCTGCTCCAGGGGATTGGTGAAAAACTGTTTTTT	CSASLLQGIGEKLFF
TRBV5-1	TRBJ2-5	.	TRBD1	TGCGCCAGCAGCTCGTTGGGACAGGGGGGCCGGGAGACCCAGTACTTC	CASSSLGQGGRETQYF
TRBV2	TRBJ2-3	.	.	TGTGCCAGCAGTGGACAGACCATTAGCACAGATACGCAGTATTTT	CASSGQTISTDTQYF
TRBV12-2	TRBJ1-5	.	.	TGTGCAAGTCGCTTAGCGTACGGGGGAAAGGATCAGCCCCAGCATTTT	CASRLAYGGKDQPQHF
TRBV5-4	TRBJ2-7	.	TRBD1	TGTGCCAGCAGCTTCGGGACAGGGGTTGGCGAGCAGTACTTC	CASSFGTGVGEQYF
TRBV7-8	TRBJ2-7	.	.	TGTGCCAGCAGCTCCAGCTCCTACGAGCAGTACTTC	CASSSSSYEQYF
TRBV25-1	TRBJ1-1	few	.	TGTGCCAGCAGTGCTACGGGAGGCACTGAAGCTTTCTTT	CASSATGGTEAFF
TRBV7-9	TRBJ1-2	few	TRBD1	TGTGCCAGCAGCAACAGGGACAGGACCAACTATGGCTACACCTTC	CASSNRDRTNYGYTF
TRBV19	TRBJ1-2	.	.	TGTGCCAGTAGTATAGGTCAGGGGAACTATGGCTACACCTTC	CASSIGQGNYGYTF
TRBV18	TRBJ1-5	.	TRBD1	TGTGCCAGCTCACCACCGGGACAGATCAATCAGCCCCAGCATTTT	CASSPPGQINQPQHF
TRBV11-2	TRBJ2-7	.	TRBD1	TGTGCCAGCAGCTTTTCCGGGACAGAGTTCTACGAGCAGTACTTC	CASSFSGTEFYEQYF
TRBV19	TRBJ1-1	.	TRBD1	TGTGCCAGTAGTAACGGGACAGGAGGCATGAACACTGAAGCTTTCTTT	CASSNGTGGMNTEAFF
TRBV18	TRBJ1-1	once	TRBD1	TGTGCCAGCTCTCGTGGACAGGCCCCGGAGGGCACTGAAGCTTTCTTT	CASSRGQAPEGTEAFF
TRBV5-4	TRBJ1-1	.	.	TGTGCCAGCAGTCGCCCATCGGGGGGGTTTGGCACTGAAGCTTTCTTT	CASSRPSGGFGTEAFF
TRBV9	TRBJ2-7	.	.	TGTGCCAGCAGCGTAGCTACGGGGTCCGCGGGCTCCTACGAGCAGTACTTC	CASSVATGSAGSYEQYF
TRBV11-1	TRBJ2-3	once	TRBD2	TGTGCCAGCAGCCCGTCAAGCGGGGGGGCAGGGGATACGCAGTATTTT	CASSPSSGGAGDTQYF
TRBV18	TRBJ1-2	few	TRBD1	TGTGCCAGCTCACCTACCAAAGGGACAGGGCGTAACTATGGCTACACCTTC	CASSPTKGTGRNYGYTF
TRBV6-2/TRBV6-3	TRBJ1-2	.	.	TGTGCCAGCAGTTACATGCGATCCCCGCGGGGCTACACCTTC	CASSYMRSPRGYTF
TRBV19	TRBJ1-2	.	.	TGTGCCAGTAGGGAGGACAGCCGGTGGGACTATGGCTACACCTTC	CASREDSRWDYGYTF
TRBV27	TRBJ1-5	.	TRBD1	TGTGCCAGCGGTTATAGACAGGGAAGTCAGCCCCAGCATTTT	CASGYRQGSQPQHF
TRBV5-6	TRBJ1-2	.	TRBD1	TGTGCCAGCAGCGCGGGACAGGTATACTATGGCTACACCTTC	CASSAGQVYYGYTF
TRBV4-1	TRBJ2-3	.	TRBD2	TGCGCCAGCAGCCGCGGGGAGGGGGATACGCAGTATTTT	CASSRGEGDTQYF
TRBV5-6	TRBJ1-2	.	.	TGTGCCAGCACCCCCGGAGGGGATGGCTACACCTTC	CASTPGGDGYTF
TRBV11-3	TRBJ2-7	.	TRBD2	TGTGCCAGCAGCCTTCAGGGAGGGGCCTCCTACGAGCAGTACTTC	CASSLQGGASYEQYF